The 6 T cell receptor beta chains listed next were all sequenced from one sample in a study of T cells in Graves' hyperthyroidism and ophthalmopathy. There were TCR beta CDR3 regions amplified from RNA transcripts. The HTBI primer set served for first-round RT-PCR of the TCR CDR3. In TCRdb, the multiplex PCR reads were re-called with MiXCR into one record per CDR3 protein. This sample has over 650,000 distinct CDR3 sequences, with nearly 45% found just once. The sample comprised peripheral blood or thyroid tissue (not recorded which). The receptors here all came from an adult man with Graves' disease, either hyperthyroidism or ophthalmopathy (not recorded which).

This clonotype was recorded a few times. V usage is TRBV3-1 and J usage is TRBJ2-7; D may be TRBD1 (5 bases). Per germline, CDR1 LGHDT and CDR2 YNNKEL (reference sequence). Trimming removed 1 base at V and 6 bases at J, with 13 bases between. The CDR3 has 14 residues. The CDR3 is CASSQGGLRGEQYF. In nucleotides, the CDR3 is TGTGCCAGCAGCCAAGGGGGCCTCAGAGGCGAGCAGTACTTC.

This clonotype has only a few counts. The chain couples TRBV19 to TRBJ2-2; D remains ambiguous. The CDR3 consists of 14 residues. Germline V lookup: CDR1 LNHDA, CDR2 SQIVND (reference sequence). Trimming stripped 1 base from V and 2 bases from J, with 5 bases between. The CDR3 region has the DNA TGTGCCAGTAGTATAGGACCTAACACCGGGGAGCTGTTTTTT. Translation gives CASSIGPNTGELFF.

The chain employs TRBV18 and TRBJ1-2; the D gene is possibly TRBD1 (5 bases). V was cut by 3 bases and J by 6 bases, with 11 bases left in between. The germline CDR1 and CDR2 sequences are KGHSH and LQKENI. The CDR3 has 13 amino acids. CDR3 nucleotides: TGTGCCAGCTCACCGGGACCGGGACATGGCTACACCTTC. It codes for CASSPGPGHGYTF.

This clonotype was detected ten times or more. In DNA, the CDR3 is TGCAGCGTTGAAGAGGAGGCAGAAAAACTGTTTTTT. This encodes CSVEEEAEKLFF. V usage is TRBV29-1 and J usage is TRBJ1-4, with D unresolved. There are 12 residues in the CDR3. The germline V gene has CDR1 SQVTM and CDR2 ANQGSEA. The ends were cut back, 0 bases at V and 8 bases at J, with 7 bases in the middle.

This clonotype was observed a handful of times. This chain links TRBV2 with TRBJ2-7; TRBD1 matches at 7 bases. Germline V gene data show CDR1 as SNHLY and CDR2 as FYNNEI. The CDR3 contains 14 residues. Unmatched junction bases numbered 5, after V lost 5 bases and J lost 1 base. CDR3 protein: CASSRQGNSYEQYF. CDR3 DNA sequence: TGTGCCAGCAGTCGACAGGGAAATTCCTACGAGCAGTACTTC.

At least ten counts were recorded for this clonotype. The J gene is TRBJ2-7, the V gene TRBV5-6; D is undetermined. Deletions cut 4 bases from V and 3 bases from J, with 8 bases between. The CDR3 has 12 residues. CDR1 is SGHDT, CDR2 YYEEEE, per germline. The CDR3 DNA sequence: TGTGCCAGCAGCCAAGACCTCTACGAGCAGTACTTC. It is translated as CASSQDLYEQYF.